This T cell receptor beta chain was recovered during a study of blood T cell repertoires in COVID-19. This CDR3 has 12 residues. V was cut by 4 bases and J by 7 bases, with 8 bases left in between. Germline CDR1 is SGHDT and CDR2 is YYEEEE. The protocol was immunoSEQ multiplex PCR, while the TCRdb copy is restricted to in-frame clones and leaves out a portion. The table has about 200,000 clones, around nine tenths seen once; the top ten hold about 4%. The TCR was taken from a woman aged 25 to 39 with acute COVID-19. Sequences were obtained from PBMCs or T cells enriched from blood (not recorded which). The chain joins TRBV5-6 to TRBJ2-2; a weak D match, TRBD1 (5 bases). The CDR3 DNA follows: TGTGCCAGCAGCAAGGGGCTCGGGGAGCTGTTTTTT. This encodes CASSKGLGELFF.